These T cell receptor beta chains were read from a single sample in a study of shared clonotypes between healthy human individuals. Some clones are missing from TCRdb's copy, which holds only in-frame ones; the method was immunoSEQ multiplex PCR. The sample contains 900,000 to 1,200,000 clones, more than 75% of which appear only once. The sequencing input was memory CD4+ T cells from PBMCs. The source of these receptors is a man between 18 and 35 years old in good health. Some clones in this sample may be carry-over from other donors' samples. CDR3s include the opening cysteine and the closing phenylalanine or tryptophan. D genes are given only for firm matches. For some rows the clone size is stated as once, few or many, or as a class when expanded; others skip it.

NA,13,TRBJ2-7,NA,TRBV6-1,CASSRDQDYEQYF,TGTGCCAGCAGTCGGGATCAGGACTACGAGCAGTACTTC
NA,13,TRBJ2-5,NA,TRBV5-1,CASSGAVQETQYF,TGCGCCAGCAGCGGGGCGGTCCAAGAGACCCAGTACTTC
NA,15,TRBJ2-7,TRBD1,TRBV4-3,CASSHRTGIPYEQYF,TGCGCCAGCAGCCACCGGACAGGGATCCCCTACGAGCAGTACTTC
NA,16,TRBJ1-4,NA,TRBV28,CASSEQGTAINEKLFF,TGTGCCAGCAGTGAACAGGGAACTGCCATTAATGAAAAACTGTTTTTT
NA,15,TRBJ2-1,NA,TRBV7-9,CASHPGEWSYNEQFF,TGTGCCAGCCACCCGGGCGAGTGGTCCTACAATGAGCAGTTCTTC
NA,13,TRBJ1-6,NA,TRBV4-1,CASSQLGSSPLHF,TGCGCCAGCAGCCAACTAGGGAGTTCACCGCTCCACTTT
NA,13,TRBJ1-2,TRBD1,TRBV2,CASIRQGAFGYTF,TGTGCCAGCATACGGCAGGGGGCATTTGGCTACACCTTC
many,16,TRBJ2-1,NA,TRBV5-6,CASSLARLAPYNEQFF,TGTGCCAGCAGCTTGGCCCGTCTAGCCCCCTACAATGAGCAGTTCTTC
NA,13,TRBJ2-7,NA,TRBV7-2,CASSLASRYEQYF,TGTGCCAGCAGCTTAGCCAGCCGGTACGAGCAGTACTTC
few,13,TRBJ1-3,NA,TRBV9,CASSPELGNTIYF,TGTGCCAGCAGCCCGGAGCTGGGAAACACCATATATTTT
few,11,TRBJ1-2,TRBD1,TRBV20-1,CSAPQGGGYTF,TGCAGTGCTCCCCAGGGGGGTGGCTACACCTTC
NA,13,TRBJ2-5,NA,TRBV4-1,CASSQVTQETQYF,TGCGCCAGCAGCCAAGTGACCCAAGAGACCCAGTACTTC
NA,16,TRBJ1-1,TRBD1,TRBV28,CATRTGGSRVYGRVFF,TGTGCCACTCGGACAGGGGGCAGTCGGGTCTACGGTCGGGTTTTCTTT
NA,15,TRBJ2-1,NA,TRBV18,CASSLGADSYNEQFF,TGTGCCAGCTCCTTAGGGGCAGATAGCTACAATGAGCAGTTCTTC
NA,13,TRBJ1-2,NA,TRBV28,CASSLRAGYGYTF,TGTGCCAGCAGTTTGAGGGCAGGCTATGGCTACACCTTC
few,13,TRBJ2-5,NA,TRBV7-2,CASSLRIGETQYF,TGTGCCAGCAGCTTGCGGATCGGGGAGACCCAGTACTTC
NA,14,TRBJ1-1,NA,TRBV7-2,CASSFEGVNTEAFF,TGTGCCAGCAGCTTTGAAGGGGTGAACACTGAAGCTTTCTTT
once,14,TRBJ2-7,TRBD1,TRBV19,CASSIGQGAYEQYF,TGTGCCAGTAGTATTGGGCAGGGGGCCTACGAGCAGTACTTC
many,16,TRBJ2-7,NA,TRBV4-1,CASSQERTPSSYEQYF,TGCGCCAGCAGCCAGGAACGGACACCGAGCTCCTACGAGCAGTACTTC
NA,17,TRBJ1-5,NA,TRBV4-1,CASSQDSVPDSNQPQHF,TGCGCCAGCAGCCAAGATTCCGTACCAGATAGCAATCAGCCCCAGCATTTT
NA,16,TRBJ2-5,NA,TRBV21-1,CASSKAHAVTEETQYF,TGTGCCAGCAGCAAAGCGCACGCAGTAACTGAAGAGACCCAGTACTTC
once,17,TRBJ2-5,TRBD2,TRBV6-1,CASSVPRFSGKGETQYF,TGTGCCAGCAGTGTCCCGCGGTTCAGCGGGAAGGGAGAGACCCAGTACTTC
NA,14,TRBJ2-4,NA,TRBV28,CASSLASAGNIQYF,TGTGCCAGCAGTTTGGCCAGCGCGGGAAACATTCAGTACTTC
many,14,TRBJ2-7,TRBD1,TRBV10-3,CAISEGQGAHLQYF,TGTGCCATCAGTGAGGGACAGGGGGCCCACTTGCAGTACTTC
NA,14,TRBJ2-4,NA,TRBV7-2,CASGPWGSQNIQYF,TGTGCCAGCGGTCCCTGGGGCAGCCAAAACATTCAGTACTTC
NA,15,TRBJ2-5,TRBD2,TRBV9,CASSVEGLKAETQYF,TGTGCCAGCAGCGTAGAGGGACTAAAAGCGGAGACCCAGTACTTC